The 26 T cell receptor beta chains presented below share a single source sample, sequenced in a study of Ad26.COV2.S vaccination and SARS-CoV-2 variants. Measured with immunoSEQ multiplex PCR; TCRdb has only the in-frame clones, and not every one. The data show about 680,000 clones, with around 92% seen just once and about 1.5% held by the top ten. Treatment in this sample: over 15 received Ad26.COV2.S at low or high dose, single or two shots; several received placebo; per-sample allocation not given. Repertoires come from day 63 after the first vaccine or placebo injection. The sequences come from peripheral blood, collected in a trial of Ad26.COV2.S vaccine versus placebo. These receptors all come from a person between 18 and 65 years old who received the Ad26.COV2.S COVID-19 vaccine or a placebo.

The chain has TRBV4-1 and TRBJ2-1, with 9 bases aligning to TRBD2. The CDR3 is made up of 17 amino acids. Germline V gene data show CDR1 as MGHRA and CDR2 as YSYEKL. V dropped 1 base and J dropped 3; count of bases not matched to a gene: 7. This CDR3 reads CASSQVGGGVGYNEQFF. The CDR3, as DNA: TGCGCCAGCAGCCAAGTTGGCGGGGGGGTAGGCTACAATGAGCAGTTCTTC.

This clone was detected once. The V and J genes are TRBV7-8 and TRBJ2-2; 9 nucleotides agree with TRBD1. CDR1 and CDR2 (germline): SGHVS, FQNEAQ. This CDR3 comprises 18 residues. V gave up 5 bases and J gave up 0 bases; unmatched junction bases: 10. The CDR3 region has the DNA TGTGCCAGCAGCCGACCCACAGGGGGCTTCTCGAACACCGGGGAGCTGTTTTTT. It yields the protein CASSRPTGGFSNTGELFF.

V is TRBV11-2 and J is TRBJ2-7; weak D call: TRBD1 (6 bases). The CDR3 length is 12 residues. V lost 5 bases to trimming and J lost 4 bases, with 9 bases between them. Germline V gives CDR1 SGHAT, CDR2 FQNNGV. The CDR3 bases are TGTGCCAGCAGCCGGCAGGGGTACGAGCAGTACTTC. Its translation is CASSRQGYEQYF.

V and J are TRBV2 and TRBJ2-5, with D maybe TRBD1 (5 bases). The CDR3 length is 13 residues. Germline lookup yields CDR1 SNHLY and CDR2 FYNNEI. V was clipped by 7 bases and J by 5 bases, with 14 bases between them. In DNA form, the CDR3 reads TGTGCCAGCAATCAGCAGGGTGGGGAGACCCAGTACTTC. This sequence encodes CASNQQGGETQYF. The variable domain in full, with the rest retrieved from reference TRBV2 and TRBJ2-5, is EPEVTQTPSHQVTQMGQEVILRCVPISNHLYFYWYRQILGQKVEFLVSFYNNEISEKSEIFDDQFSVERPDGSNFTLKIRSTKLEDSAMYFCASNQQGGETQYFGPGTRLLVL.

This chain connects TRBV2 to TRBJ2-7, with D possibly TRBD1 on 6 matching bases. The CDR3 length is 12 residues. Per germline, CDR1 SNHLY and CDR2 FYNNEI. V lost 6 bases to trimming and J lost 0 bases, with 6 bases between them. This CDR3 is CASRDSSYEQYF. The CDR3 bases are TGTGCCAGCAGGGACAGCTCCTACGAGCAGTACTTC.

The genes are TRBV4-3 and TRBJ2-7; D call uncertain. The germline V and J ends were trimmed by 8 bases and 3 bases, with 20 bases remaining between them. The germline V gene has CDR1 LGHNA and CDR2 YSLEER. This CDR3 has 15 amino acids. CDR3 DNA sequence: TGCGCCAGCGGAGCGAAAAAGCCAGTCCTCTACGAGCAGTACTTC. It encodes CASGAKKPVLYEQYF.

The chain uses TRBV6-1 and TRBJ2-7; the match to TRBD2 covers 7 bases. V lost 4 bases, J lost 1 base, and 13 bases stayed unmatched. The CDR3 runs to 17 residues. Germline loops: CDR1 MNHNS, CDR2 SASEGT. The CDR3 spells CASSGSFLDGGSYEQYF. The CDR3 DNA sequence: TGTGCCAGCAGTGGTTCTTTCCTGGACGGGGGGTCCTACGAGCAGTACTTC.

The chain joins TRBV19 to TRBJ2-5, with D unresolved. This CDR3 is 16 amino acids long. The germline V and J ends were trimmed by 6 bases and 3 bases, with 20 bases remaining between them. CDR1 is LNHDA, CDR2 SQIVND, per germline (reference sequence). CDR3 amino acids: CASSLGSASSEETQYF. The CDR3 nucleotides are TGTGCCAGTAGCTTGGGCTCGGCATCTAGTGAAGAGACCCAGTACTTC.

In its sample, this clone was seen a few times. The chain has TRBV19 and TRBJ1-1; TRBD1 might be the D (5 bases). Germline V gene sequence: CDR1 LNHDA, CDR2 SQIVND (reference sequence). The length of the CDR3 is 13 residues. Between the trimmed V and J ends, which lost 4 bases and 1 base, there was a span of 7 bases. CDR3 protein: CASSTQGNTEAFF. CDR3 in DNA: TGTGCCAGTAGTACCCAGGGGAACACTGAAGCTTTCTTT.

The chain links TRBV5-1 to TRBJ1-6; 10 nucleotides match TRBD1. The length of the CDR3 is 15 residues. J lost 9 bases, V lost 3 bases, and 6 bases had no gene match. Per the germline V gene, CDR1 is SGHRS and CDR2 is YFSETQ. The CDR3 DNA is TGCGCCAGCAGCTCGTTCCGGGACAGGGGTTCACCCCTCCACTTT. Protein: CASSSFRDRGSPLHF.

This clone was observed a single time. The junction and the germline gene differ at one end; a read error may be behind it. V gene TRBV5-1 combines with J gene TRBJ2-1, with D unclear. CDR1 is SGHRS, CDR2 YFSETQ, per germline. The CDR3 is 12 residues long. CDR3 bases: TGCGCCAGCAGTTTGGGCTCAGGTGAGCAGTTCTTC. Translating gives CASSLGSGEQFF.

This rearrangement joins TRBV12-3 or TRBV12-4 to TRBJ2-5; 9 bases match TRBD1. J was trimmed by 7 bases and V by 6 bases; bases with no gene match: 6. The CDR3 covers 13 residues. Here the CDR3 DNA reads TGTGCCAGCAGCCAGACAGGGGGAGGGACCCAGTACTTC. Translation gives CASSQTGGGTQYF.

The rearrangement uses TRBV6-5 and TRBJ1-4, with D perhaps TRBD1 (5 bases). This CDR3 spans 15 amino acids. CDR1 is MNHEY, CDR2 SVGAGI, per germline. Trimming removed 0 bases from V and 3 bases from J, with 8 bases in between. The CDR3 nucleotides read TGTGCCAGCAGTTACTCGGGGACGGCTAATGAAAAACTGTTTTTT. Its translation: CASSYSGTANEKLFF.

V is TRBV11-2 and J is TRBJ2-1, with a tentative D call TRBD2 (5 bases). The CDR3 runs to 15 residues. V was pared by 2 bases and J by 3 bases, with 11 bases between. CDR1 and CDR2 from the germline V gene are SGHAT and FQNNGV. The CDR3 sequence is CASSLSLADYNEQFF. CDR3 in DNA: TGTGCCAGCAGCTTAAGTCTAGCTGACTACAATGAGCAGTTCTTC.

The rearrangement joins TRBV5-5 to TRBJ2-7, with TRBD2 matching 7 bases. Trimming cost V 0 bases and J 3 bases; bases outside gene matches: 12. Looked up from germline, CDR1 is SGHKS and CDR2 is YYEKEE (reference sequence). The CDR3 sequence is 17 residues long. Written as DNA, the CDR3 is TGTGCCAGCAGCTTGGCCTCCGTAAGTGCGGGGGTCTACGAGCAGTACTTC. Translation gives CASSLASVSAGVYEQYF. The full variable domain, its missing parts supplied by reference TRBV5-5 and TRBJ2-7, is DAGVTQSPTHLIKTRGQQVTLRCSPISGHKSVSWYQQVLGQGPQFIFQYYEKEERGRGNFPDRFSARQFPNYSSELNVNALLLGDSALYLCASSLASVSAGVYEQYFGPGTRLTVT.

This chain uses TRBV19 with TRBJ2-7, with TRBD1 matching 11 bases. Germline assignment: CDR1 LNHDA and CDR2 SQIVND (reference sequence). The CDR3 loop spans 13 amino acids. Trimming at V came to 10 bases and at J to 5 bases, leaving 7 bases not matched to a gene. CDR3 protein: CATYPGQGDEQYF. The DNA for the CDR3 is TGTGCCACCTATCCGGGACAGGGGGACGAGCAGTACTTC.

The CDR3 reads CASSLDGRSTGELFF. Here the CDR3 DNA reads TGCGCCAGCAGCTTGGACGGTCGTTCTACCGGGGAGCTGTTTTTT. The V and J genes are TRBV5-1 and TRBJ2-2; D gene unclear. Between the trimmed V and J ends, which lost 0 bases and 5 bases, there was a span of 11 bases. In germline, CDR1 is SGHRS, CDR2 YFSETQ. The CDR3 loop spans 15 amino acids.

V is TRBV7-2 and J is TRBJ2-5; 7 positions match TRBD1. The CDR3 contains 15 residues. Germline lookup yields CDR1 SGHTA and CDR2 FQGNSA. The junction had 11 bases not matched to a gene; V was cut back by 5 bases and J by 5 bases. CDR3 coding DNA: TGTGCCAGCAGCCCACACAGGGGTCCCATTGAGACCCAGTACTTC. Protein sequence: CASSPHRGPIETQYF.

The rearrangement uses TRBV5-8 and TRBJ2-6; D is perhaps TRBD1 (6 bases). The CDR3 length is 17 residues. The V end lost 1 base, the J end lost 1 base, and 12 bases lay between the germline ends. Germline V lookup: CDR1 SGHTS, CDR2 YDEGEE. The CDR3 coding sequence is TGTGCCAGCAGCTTGACAGGGTGGGGGTCTGGGGCCAACGTCCTGACTTTC. Protein product: CASSLTGWGSGANVLTF. Full variable domain (outside the CDR3, taken from reference TRBV5-8 and TRBJ2-6): EAGVTQSPTHLIKTRGQQATLRCSPISGHTSVYWYQQALGLGLQFLLWYDEGEERNRGNFPPRFSGRQFPNYSSELNVNALELEDSALYLCASSLTGWGSGANVLTFGAGSRLTVL.

This sequence joins TRBV5-1 and TRBJ2-5; 9 bases map to TRBD2. Trimming removed 7 bases from V and 2 bases from J; junction bases left unmatched: 12. Germline V lookup: CDR1 SGHRS, CDR2 YFSETQ. This CDR3 region has 16 residues. Here the CDR3 reads CASYSHSGRLQETQYF. The CDR3 DNA follows: TGCGCCAGCTATTCCCATAGCGGGAGATTACAAGAGACCCAGTACTTC. The full variable domain, its missing parts supplied by reference TRBV5-1 and TRBJ2-5, is KAGVTQTPRYLIKTRGQQVTLSCSPISGHRSVSWYQQTPGQGLQFLFEYFSETQRNKGNFPGRFSGRQFSNSRSEMNVSTLELGDSALYLCASYSHSGRLQETQYFGPGTRLLVL.

V is TRBV7-9 and J is TRBJ2-2, with 8 positions matching TRBD1. Germline CDR1 reads SEHNR; CDR2 reads FQNEAQ (reference sequence). This CDR3 is 15 amino acids long. Losses at the gene ends were 2 bases for V and 5 bases for J; bases not matched to a gene: 4. CDR3 nucleotide sequence: TGTGCCAGCAGCTTAAACAGGGGGATTACCGGGGAGCTGTTTTTT. It encodes CASSLNRGITGELFF.

The V and J genes are TRBV7-9 and TRBJ1-1; a weak D match, TRBD1 (5 bases). V lost 5 bases and J lost 0, with 13 bases in between. The CDR3 has 15 residues. Per germline, CDR1 SEHNR and CDR2 FQNEAQ (reference sequence). Here the CDR3 reads CASSPQGTLNTEAFF. The CDR3 DNA follows: TGTGCCAGCAGCCCGCAAGGGACCTTGAACACTGAAGCTTTCTTT.

The chain carries TRBV5-1 and TRBJ1-6; the match to TRBD1 covers 7 bases. V gave up 0 bases and J gave up 8 bases; unmatched junction bases: 5. The CDR3 runs to 15 residues. Germline CDR1 is SGHRS and CDR2 is YFSETQ. The CDR3 sequence: CASSLEGGEHSPLHF. CDR3 bases: TGCGCCAGCAGCTTGGAAGGGGGCGAGCATTCACCCCTCCACTTT.

The count of this clone is one. The V gene is TRBV2, the J gene TRBJ1-6, with 10 bases matching TRBD1. The junction had 2 bases not matched to a gene; V was cut back by 5 bases and J by 7 bases. The germline V gene encodes CDR1 SNHLY and CDR2 FYNNEI. This CDR3 is 14 amino acids long. The chain's CDR3 is CASSPGQGNSPLHF. The CDR3 nucleotides are TGTGCCAGCAGTCCGGGACAGGGGAATTCACCCCTCCACTTT.

V gene TRBV6-6 combines with J gene TRBJ2-2; tentatively, D is TRBD1 (5 bases). The CDR3 covers 12 residues. V shed 11 bases and J shed 6 bases, with 13 bases lying between them. CDR1 MNHNY and CDR2 SVGAGI come from the germline V gene (reference sequence). The CDR3, as DNA: TGTGCCGGGCAGGGATTGGCCGGGGAGCTGTTTTTT. Protein: CAGQGLAGELFF.

This clone was observed a handful of times. Other DNA sequences in the same sample also yield this CDR3. The chain links TRBV20-1 to TRBJ2-5, with D unresolved. The ends were cut back, 3 bases at V and 1 base at J, with 3 bases in the middle. The CDR3 has 11 amino acids. CDR1 is DFQATT, CDR2 SNEGSKA, per germline (reference sequence). CDR3 in amino acids: CSASGQETQYF. CDR3 nucleotides: TGCAGTGCTAGCGGCCAAGAGACCCAGTACTTC.